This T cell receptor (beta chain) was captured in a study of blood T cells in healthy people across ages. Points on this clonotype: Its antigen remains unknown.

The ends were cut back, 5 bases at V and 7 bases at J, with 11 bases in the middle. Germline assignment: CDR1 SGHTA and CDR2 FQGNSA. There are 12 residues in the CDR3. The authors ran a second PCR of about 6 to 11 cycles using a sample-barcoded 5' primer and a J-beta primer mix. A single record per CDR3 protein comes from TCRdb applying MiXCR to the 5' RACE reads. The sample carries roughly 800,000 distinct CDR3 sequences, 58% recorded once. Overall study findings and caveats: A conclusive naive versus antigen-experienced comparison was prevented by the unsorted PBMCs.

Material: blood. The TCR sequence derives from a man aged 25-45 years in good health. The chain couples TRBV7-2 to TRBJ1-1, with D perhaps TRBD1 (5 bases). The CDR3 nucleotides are TGTGCCAGCAGCCCAGACAGATATGAAGCTTTCTTT. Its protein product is CASSPDRYEAFF.